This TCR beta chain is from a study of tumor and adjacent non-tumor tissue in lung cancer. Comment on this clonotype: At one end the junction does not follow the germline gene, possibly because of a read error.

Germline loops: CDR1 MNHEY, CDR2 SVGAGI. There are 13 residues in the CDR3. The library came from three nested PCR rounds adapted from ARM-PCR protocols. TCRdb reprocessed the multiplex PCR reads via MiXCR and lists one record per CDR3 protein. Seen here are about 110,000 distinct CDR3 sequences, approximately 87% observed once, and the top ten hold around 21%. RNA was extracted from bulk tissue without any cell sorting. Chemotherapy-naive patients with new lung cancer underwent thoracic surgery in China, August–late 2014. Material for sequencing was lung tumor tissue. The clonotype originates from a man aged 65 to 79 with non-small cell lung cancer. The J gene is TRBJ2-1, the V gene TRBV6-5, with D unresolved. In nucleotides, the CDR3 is TGTACCAGTAGAATGGGATCCTACAATGAGCAGTTCTTC. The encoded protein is CTSRMGSYNEQFF.